The present entry profiles one T cell receptor (beta chain) with its context. These data originate in a study of blood T cell repertoires in COVID-19. Study information: Researchers got acute and convalescent COVID-19 samples from the United States, Italy and Spain. PBMCs, B-cell-depleted T cells, or T cells were the source of the cDNA or gDNA that made up the material.

V lost 9 bases to trimming and J lost 7 bases; unmatched junction nucleotides: 11. Per the germline V gene, CDR1 is LNHDA and CDR2 is SQIVND (reference sequence). The CDR3 is made up of 14 amino acids. Under the authors' procedure: Amplification from reference gene primers served as the basis for estimated nucleated cell counts. Measured with immunoSEQ multiplex PCR; TCRdb has only the in-frame clones, and not every one. V and J calls and clone size follow that table, whereas D and trimming were derived from the DNA. The sample lists roughly 250,000 clones; around four fifths were seen once. The chain couples TRBV19 to TRBJ1-4; 7 nucleotides line up with TRBD1. This clonotype was sampled from an older woman with active or convalescent COVID-19. Sequencing used peripheral blood. The CDR3 DNA follows: TGTGCCAGCGCCGACGACAGGGTGGGTGAAAAACTGTTTTTT. Protein product: CASADDRVGEKLFF.